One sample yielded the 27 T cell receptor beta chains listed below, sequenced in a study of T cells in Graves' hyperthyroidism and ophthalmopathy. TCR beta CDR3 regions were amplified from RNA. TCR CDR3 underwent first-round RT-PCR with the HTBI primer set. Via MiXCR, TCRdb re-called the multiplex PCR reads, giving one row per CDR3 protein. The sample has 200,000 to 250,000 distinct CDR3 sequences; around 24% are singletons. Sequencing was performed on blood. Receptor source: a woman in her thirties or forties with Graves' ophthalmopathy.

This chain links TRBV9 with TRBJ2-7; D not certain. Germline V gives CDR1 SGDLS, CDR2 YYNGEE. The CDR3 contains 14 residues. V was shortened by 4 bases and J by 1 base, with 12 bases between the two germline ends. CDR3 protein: CASSPGVQSYEQYF. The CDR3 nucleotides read TGTGCCAGCAGCCCAGGAGTACAATCCTACGAGCAGTACTTC.

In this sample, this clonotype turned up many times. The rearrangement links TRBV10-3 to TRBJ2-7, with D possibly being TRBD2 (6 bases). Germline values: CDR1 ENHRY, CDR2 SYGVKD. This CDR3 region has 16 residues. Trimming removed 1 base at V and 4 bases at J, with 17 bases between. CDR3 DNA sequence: TGTGCCATCAGTGAGTTGTCTCGGGAGTGGATTTACGAGCAGTACTTC. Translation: CAISELSREWIYEQYF.

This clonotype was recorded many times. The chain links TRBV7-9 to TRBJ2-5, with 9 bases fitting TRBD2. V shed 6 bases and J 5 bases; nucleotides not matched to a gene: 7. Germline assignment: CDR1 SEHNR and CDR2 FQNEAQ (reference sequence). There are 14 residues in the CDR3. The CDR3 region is CASSLAGSVETQYF. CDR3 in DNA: TGTGCCAGCAGTCTAGCGGGGAGTGTGGAGACCCAGTACTTC.

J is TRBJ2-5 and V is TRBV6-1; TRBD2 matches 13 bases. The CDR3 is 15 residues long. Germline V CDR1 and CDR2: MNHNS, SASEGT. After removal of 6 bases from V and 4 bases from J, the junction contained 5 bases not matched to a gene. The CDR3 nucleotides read TGTGCCAGCAGGGGACTAGCGGGATCGGTAGAGACCCAGTACTTC. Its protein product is CASRGLAGSVETQYF.

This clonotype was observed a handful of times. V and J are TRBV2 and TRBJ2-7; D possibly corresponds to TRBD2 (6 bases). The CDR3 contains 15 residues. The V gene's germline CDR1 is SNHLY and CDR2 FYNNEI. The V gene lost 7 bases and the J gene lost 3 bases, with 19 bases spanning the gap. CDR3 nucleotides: TGTGCCAGCATCCCGAGACCTAGCGAAGTCTACGAGCAGTACTTC. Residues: CASIPRPSEVYEQYF.

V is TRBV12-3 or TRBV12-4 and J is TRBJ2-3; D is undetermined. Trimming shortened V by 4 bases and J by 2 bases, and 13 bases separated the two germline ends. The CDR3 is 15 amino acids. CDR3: CASSSRWVTTDTQYF. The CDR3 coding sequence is TGTGCCAGCAGTTCTCGATGGGTAACCACAGATACGCAGTATTTT.

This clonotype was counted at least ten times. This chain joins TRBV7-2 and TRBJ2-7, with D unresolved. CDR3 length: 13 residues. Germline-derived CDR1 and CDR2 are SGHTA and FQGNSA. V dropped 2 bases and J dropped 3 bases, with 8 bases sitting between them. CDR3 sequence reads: CASSLPGDYEQYF. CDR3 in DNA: TGTGCCAGCAGCTTACCCGGTGACTACGAGCAGTACTTC.

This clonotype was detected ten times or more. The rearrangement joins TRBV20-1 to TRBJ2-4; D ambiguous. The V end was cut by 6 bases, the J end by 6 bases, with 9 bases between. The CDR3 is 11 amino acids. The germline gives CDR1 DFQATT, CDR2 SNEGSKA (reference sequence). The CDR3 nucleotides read TGCAGTGCCCTACCGGGAAACATTCAGTACTTC. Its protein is CSALPGNIQYF.

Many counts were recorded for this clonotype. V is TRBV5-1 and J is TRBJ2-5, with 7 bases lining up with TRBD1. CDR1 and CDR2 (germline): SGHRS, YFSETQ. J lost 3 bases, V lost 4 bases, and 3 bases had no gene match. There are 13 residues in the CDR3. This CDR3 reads CASSTQGEETQYF. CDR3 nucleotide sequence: TGCGCCAGCAGCACTCAGGGGGAAGAGACCCAGTACTTC.

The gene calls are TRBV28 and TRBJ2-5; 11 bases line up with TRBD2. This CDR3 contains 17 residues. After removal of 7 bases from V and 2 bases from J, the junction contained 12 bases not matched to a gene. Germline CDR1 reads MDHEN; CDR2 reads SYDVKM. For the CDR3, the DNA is TGTGCCAGCACCAACCCGGGGACTAGCGGTACACAAGAGACCCAGTACTTC. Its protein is CASTNPGTSGTQETQYF.

The DNA for the CDR3 is TGTGCCAGCAGCCTAACAGGGCTCAGTTGGGATGGCTACACCTTC. Translated: CASSLTGLSWDGYTF. The chain is built from TRBV12-3 or TRBV12-4 and TRBJ1-2; D possibly corresponds to TRBD1 (6 bases). CDR3 length: 15 amino acids. Trimming removed 6 bases at V and 6 bases at J, with 20 bases between.

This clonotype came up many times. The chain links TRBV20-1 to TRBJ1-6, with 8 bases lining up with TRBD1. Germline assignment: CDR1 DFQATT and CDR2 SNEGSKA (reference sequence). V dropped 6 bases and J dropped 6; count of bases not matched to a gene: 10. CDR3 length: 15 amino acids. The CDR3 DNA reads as TGCAGTGCCCGGACCGGACAGGGCGGTAATTCACCCCTCCACTTT. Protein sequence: CSARTGQGGNSPLHF.

This chain's CDR3 is CASSFTGQYEQYF. The DNA for the CDR3 is TGTGCCAGCAGCTTCACTGGACAGTACGAGCAGTACTTC. The J gene is TRBJ2-7, the V gene TRBV7-2; possibly TRBD1 for D (6 bases). Germline values: CDR1 SGHTA, CDR2 FQGNSA. V shed 3 bases and J shed 4 bases, with 10 bases lying between them. The CDR3 is 13 residues long.

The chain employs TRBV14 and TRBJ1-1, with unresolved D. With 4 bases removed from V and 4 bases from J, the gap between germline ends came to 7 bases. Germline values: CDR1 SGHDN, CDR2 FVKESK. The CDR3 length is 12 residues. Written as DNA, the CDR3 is TGTGCCAGCAGCCGGTGGTCCACTGAAGCTTTCTTT. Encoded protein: CASSRWSTEAFF.

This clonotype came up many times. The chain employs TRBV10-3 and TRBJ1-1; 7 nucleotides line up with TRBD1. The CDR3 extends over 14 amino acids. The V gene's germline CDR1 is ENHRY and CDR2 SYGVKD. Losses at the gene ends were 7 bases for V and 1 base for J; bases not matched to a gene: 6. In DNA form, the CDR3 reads TGTGCCATCACCCGGACAGGAAAGAACACTGAAGCTTTCTTT. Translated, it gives CAITRTGKNTEAFF.

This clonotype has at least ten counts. In DNA, the CDR3 is TGCAGTGTCCCGCCCGGGCACAATCAGCCCCAGCATTTT. This encodes CSVPPGHNQPQHF. The V call is TRBV20-1, the J call TRBJ1-5; D remains ambiguous. Looked up from germline, CDR1 is DFQATT and CDR2 is SNEGSKA (reference sequence). Trimming pared 7 bases from V and 3 bases from J, leaving 13 bases between. The CDR3 has 13 amino acids.

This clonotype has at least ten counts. CDR3 in amino acids: CASSLRASPEQYF. The CDR3 DNA sequence: TGTGCCAGCAGTTTAAGGGCAAGCCCGGAGCAGTACTTC. The gene calls are TRBV27 and TRBJ2-7; D gene uncertain. Trimming stripped 2 bases from V and 7 bases from J, with 12 bases between. From germline, CDR1 is MNHEY and CDR2 SMNVEV (reference sequence). The CDR3 consists of 13 residues.

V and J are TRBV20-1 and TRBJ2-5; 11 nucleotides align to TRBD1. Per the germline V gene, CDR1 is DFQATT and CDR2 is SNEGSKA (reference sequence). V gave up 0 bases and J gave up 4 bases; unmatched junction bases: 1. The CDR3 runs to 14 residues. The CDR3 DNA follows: TGCAGTGCTAGAGATGGACAGGGGGCAGAGACCCAGTACTTC. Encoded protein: CSARDGQGAETQYF.

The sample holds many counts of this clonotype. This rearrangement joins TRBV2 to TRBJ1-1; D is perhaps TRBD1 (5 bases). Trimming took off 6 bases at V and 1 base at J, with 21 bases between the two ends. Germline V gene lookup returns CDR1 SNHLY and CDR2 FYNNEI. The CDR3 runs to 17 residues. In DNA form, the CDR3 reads TGTGCCAGCAGCCCACGTCCAGTGGGGACGGGGAACACTGAAGCTTTCTTT. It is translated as CASSPRPVGTGNTEAFF.

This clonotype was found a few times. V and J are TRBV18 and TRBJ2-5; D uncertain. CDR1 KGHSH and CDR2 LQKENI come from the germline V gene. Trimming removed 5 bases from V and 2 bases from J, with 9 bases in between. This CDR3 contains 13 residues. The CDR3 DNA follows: TGTGCCAGCTCAAGGTCGACACAAGAGACCCAGTACTTC. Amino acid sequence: CASSRSTQETQYF.

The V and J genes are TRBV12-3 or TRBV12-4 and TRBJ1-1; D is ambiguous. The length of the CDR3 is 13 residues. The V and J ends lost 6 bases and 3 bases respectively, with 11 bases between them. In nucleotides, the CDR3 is TGTGCCAGCAGCCTTTTCGGGTACACTGAAGCTTTCTTT. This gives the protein CASSLFGYTEAFF.

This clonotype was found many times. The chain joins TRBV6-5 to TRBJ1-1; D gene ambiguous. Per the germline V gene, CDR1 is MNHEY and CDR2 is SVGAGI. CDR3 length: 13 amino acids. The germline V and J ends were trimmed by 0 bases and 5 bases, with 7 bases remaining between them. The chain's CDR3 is CASSYSSLTEAFF. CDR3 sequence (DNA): TGTGCCAGCAGTTACTCTAGCCTAACTGAAGCTTTCTTT.

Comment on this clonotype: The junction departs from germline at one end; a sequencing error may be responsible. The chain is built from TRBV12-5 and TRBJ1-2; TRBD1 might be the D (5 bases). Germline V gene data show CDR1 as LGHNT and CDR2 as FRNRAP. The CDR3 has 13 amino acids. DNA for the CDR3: TGTGCTAGTGGTCAACAGGACGCCTATGGCTACATCTTC. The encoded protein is CASGQQDAYGYIF.

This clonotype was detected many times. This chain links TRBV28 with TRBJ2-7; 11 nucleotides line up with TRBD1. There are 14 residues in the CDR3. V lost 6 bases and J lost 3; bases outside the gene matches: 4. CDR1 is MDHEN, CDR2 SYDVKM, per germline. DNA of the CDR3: TGTGCCAGCAGCTGGACAGGGGGCAACTACGAGCAGTACTTC. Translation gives CASSWTGGNYEQYF. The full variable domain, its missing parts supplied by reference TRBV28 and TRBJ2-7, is DVKVTQSSRYLVKRTGEKVFLECVQDMDHENMFWYRQDPGLGLRLIYFSYDVKMKEKGDIPEGYSVSREKKERFSLILESASTNQTSMYLCASSWTGGNYEQYFGPGTRLTVT.

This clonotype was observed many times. CDR3 coding DNA: TGTGCCAGCAGCCAGGACAGCCACACCATATATTTT. Its protein product is CASSQDSHTIYF. The chain has TRBV6-1 and TRBJ1-3; maybe TRBD1 (6 bases). Germline lookup yields CDR1 MNHNS and CDR2 SASEGT. This CDR3 spans 12 amino acids. Trimming pared 6 bases from V and 8 bases from J, leaving 11 bases between.

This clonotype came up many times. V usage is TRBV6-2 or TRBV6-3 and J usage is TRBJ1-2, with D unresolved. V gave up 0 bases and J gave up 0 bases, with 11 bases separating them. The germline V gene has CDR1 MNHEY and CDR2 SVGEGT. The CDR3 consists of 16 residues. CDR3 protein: CASSYSQTVTNYGYTF. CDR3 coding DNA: TGTGCCAGCAGTTACTCCCAGACGGTAACTAACTATGGCTACACCTTC.

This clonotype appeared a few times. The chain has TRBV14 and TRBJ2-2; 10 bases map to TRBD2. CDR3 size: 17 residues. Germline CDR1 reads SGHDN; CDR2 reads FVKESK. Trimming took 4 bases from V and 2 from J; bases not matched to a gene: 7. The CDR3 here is CASSPGLAEQNTGELFF. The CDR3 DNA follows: TGTGCCAGCAGCCCCGGACTAGCGGAACAAAACACCGGGGAGCTGTTTTTT.